This T cell receptor beta chain was found in a study of T-cell reconstitution after alpha-beta-depleted transplantation in children. Molecular barcoding with unique molecular identifiers was used for the TCRbeta library. TCRdb used MiXCR to reprocess the PCR reads, holding one entry per CDR3 protein. The sample contains about 870,000 distinct CDR3 sequences, roughly 15% of which appear only once. Germline loops: CDR1 SGHRS, CDR2 YFSETQ. V was cut by 4 bases and J by 7 bases, with 18 bases left in between. This CDR3 comprises 14 residues. V gene TRBV5-1 combines with J gene TRBJ2-7; D is possibly TRBD1 (6 bases). The clonotype originates from a male patient between 5 and 17 years old who had a stem cell transplant for acute lymphoblastic leukemia, so the T cells may come from the graft donor. The sample consisted of PBMCs, mostly from graft donor cells, taken 360 days after TCRalphabeta/CD19-depleted stem cell transplant. CDR3 DNA: TGCGCCAGCAGCCCTGGGCTACAGGGATGGGAGCAGTACTTC. Protein sequence: CASSPGLQGWEQYF.